This note documents a single TCR beta chain sequence. The antigen is unknown. The CDR3 sequence is 16 residues long. Trimming pared 5 bases from V and 1 base from J, leaving 14 bases between. The germline CDR1 and CDR2 sequences are SGHTA and FQGNSA. The data derive from a study of T cells after yellow fever vaccination. For the study at large: For low cell numbers, libraries were made with SMART-Seq v4 Ultra Low Input. The study, taken as a whole, reports: Few clonotypes appeared in both CD4 and CD8 compartments. FACS-sorted repertoires could harbor abundant contaminating bulk-population clonotypes.

A process of 5'RACE template switching, which added a universal primer site and UMIs, was used to make TCR cDNA. Via MiXCR, TCRdb re-called the 5' RACE reads, giving one row per CDR3 protein. Found here are approximately 510,000 distinct CDR3 sequences, 20% to 25% of them singletons; the top ten hold roughly a sixth. Sequenced here: PBMCs, sampled approximately 22 days after the first yellow fever vaccination. The sequence derives from a man younger than 35 who received the YFV17D yellow fever vaccine. This rearrangement joins TRBV7-2 to TRBJ2-2, with unresolved D. The CDR3: CASSPNLHQNTGELFF. The CDR3 DNA is TGTGCCAGCAGCCCAAACCTACACCAGAACACCGGGGAGCTGTTTTTT. The whole variable domain, remainder taken from reference TRBV7-2 and TRBJ2-2, is GAGVSQSPSNKVTEKGKDVELRCDPISGHTALYWYRQSLGQGLEFLIYFQGNSAPDKSGLPSDRFSAERTGGSVSTLTIQRTQQEDSAVYLCASSPNLHQNTGELFFGEGSRLTVL.